Listed below are T cell receptor beta chains from one sample, sequenced in a study of T cells in Graves' hyperthyroidism and ophthalmopathy. MiXCR, applied by TCRdb to the multiplex PCR reads, yields one record per CDR3 protein. The sample holds approximately 250,000 distinct CDR3 sequences, about 25% seen once. The sequencing input was blood. The receptors here all came from a woman aged 40-49 years with Graves' ophthalmopathy. Both conserved end residues are part of each CDR3. A D gene is named only where the DNA matches it firmly. Size is omitted from some rows. Given values are once, few, many or a class for expanded clones.

v_call,d_call,j_call,clone_size,cdr3_nt,cdr3_aa
TRBV29-1,NA,TRBJ2-5,many,TGCAGTACTGACTCAAACGGGGAGACCCAGTACTTC,CSTDSNGETQYF
TRBV2,TRBD2,TRBJ2-4,many,TGTGCCAGCATGGGACTAGAAAACATTCAGTACTTC,CASMGLENIQYF
TRBV3-1,NA,TRBJ1-5,NA,TGTGCCAGCAGTTACGGGGGGACTCAGCCCCAGCATTTT,CASSYGGTQPQHF
TRBV28,NA,TRBJ2-2,many,TGTGCCAGCAGAATAGCTATCGGCACCGGGGAGCTGTTTTTT,CASRIAIGTGELFF
TRBV6-1,NA,TRBJ2-7,many,TGTGCCAGCAGGAACCCGCCCTACGAGCAGTACTTC,CASRNPPYEQYF
TRBV7-8,NA,TRBJ2-2,NA,TGTGCCAGCAGCGGGGGGGCGGACACCGGGGAGCTGTTTTTT,CASSGGADTGELFF
TRBV5-1,TRBD1,TRBJ1-5,once,TGCGCCAGCAGCTTTGGGACAGGGAACAATCAGCCCCAGCATTTT,CASSFGTGNNQPQHF
TRBV12-3/TRBV12-4,NA,TRBJ1-3,many,TGTGCCAGCAGTCCAGACAGCTACTCTGGAAACACCATATATTTT,CASSPDSYSGNTIYF
TRBV5-1,NA,TRBJ2-7,many,TGCGCCAGCAGCTTGCGGACGGGAGAGGTCTACGAGCAGTACTTC,CASSLRTGEVYEQYF
TRBV28,TRBD1,TRBJ2-4,NA,TGTGCCACCAAAGGCAGGGACAGGGGTCTCGGCAGTAGGACCATTCAGTACTTC,CATKGRDRGLGSRTIQYF
TRBV28,TRBD1,TRBJ1-5,many,TGTGCCAGCAGTTGGGGACAGGGGGTGTCTTTATATAGCAATCAGCCCCAGCATTTT,CASSWGQGVSLYSNQPQHF
TRBV7-2,TRBD1,TRBJ2-5,NA,TGTGCCAGCAGCTCACGACAGGGTATATCTATAGAGACCCAGTACTTC,CASSSRQGISIETQYF
TRBV28,NA,TRBJ2-3,many,TGTGCCAGCAGTTCCCCCCCGGACATCACAGATACGCAGTATTTT,CASSSPPDITDTQYF
TRBV7-9,TRBD1,TRBJ1-1,many,TGTGCCAGCAGTCCCGGACAGGGCGGGGGCACTGAAGCTTTCTTT,CASSPGQGGGTEAFF
TRBV5-1,TRBD1,TRBJ2-7,many,TGCGCCAGCAGCTTGTGGGGGTCCGGGACAGGGGTCTACGAGCAGTACTTC,CASSLWGSGTGVYEQYF
TRBV27,NA,TRBJ2-7,NA,TGTGCCAGCAGTGGGCGGGGCCGATTGCCCTACGAGCAGTACTTC,CASSGRGRLPYEQYF
TRBV19,TRBD1,TRBJ2-2,many,TGTGCCAGTAGTAAGGGCAGGGGGTCTGGCACCGGGGAGCTGTTTTTT,CASSKGRGSGTGELFF
TRBV10-3,NA,TRBJ2-7,many,TGTGCCATCCGGGACACATCCTACGAGCAGTACTTC,CAIRDTSYEQYF
TRBV6-1,NA,TRBJ1-3,NA,TGTGCCAGCAGTCCACCCACGGCGACAGGCTCTGGAAACACCATATATTTT,CASSPPTATGSGNTIYF
TRBV5-1,TRBD1,TRBJ2-7,many,TGCGCCAGCAGCTTTGGGACAGGGGCCTACGAGCAGTACTTC,CASSFGTGAYEQYF
TRBV7-8,TRBD2,TRBJ2-7,many,TGTGCCAGCAGCTCTAGCGGCTTCGGAGGCGAGCAGTACTTC,CASSSSGFGGEQYF
TRBV28,NA,TRBJ1-1,NA,TGTGCCAGCACCAAGAGGGGTAGAGCTTTCTTT,CASTKRGRAFF
TRBV30,NA,TRBJ2-5,NA,TGTGCCTGGGGGGGGGGCTCGGGCAGGGGGCTGGAGACCCAGTACTTC,CAWGGGSGRGLETQYF
TRBV11-2,NA,TRBJ2-2,many,TGTGCCAGCACCCCCGGTGACAGGCTGAACACCGGGGAGCTGTTTTTT,CASTPGDRLNTGELFF
TRBV28,NA,TRBJ1-1,NA,TGTGCCAGCAGTTTAGGGCATCAAGGTGGTTGGTCAGCGTTAGACACTGAAGCTTTCTTT,CASSLGHQGGWSALDTEAFF
TRBV6-1,TRBD1,TRBJ2-5,many,TGTGCCAGCAGTGAAGGACAGGGATCCGAGACCCAGTACTTC,CASSEGQGSETQYF